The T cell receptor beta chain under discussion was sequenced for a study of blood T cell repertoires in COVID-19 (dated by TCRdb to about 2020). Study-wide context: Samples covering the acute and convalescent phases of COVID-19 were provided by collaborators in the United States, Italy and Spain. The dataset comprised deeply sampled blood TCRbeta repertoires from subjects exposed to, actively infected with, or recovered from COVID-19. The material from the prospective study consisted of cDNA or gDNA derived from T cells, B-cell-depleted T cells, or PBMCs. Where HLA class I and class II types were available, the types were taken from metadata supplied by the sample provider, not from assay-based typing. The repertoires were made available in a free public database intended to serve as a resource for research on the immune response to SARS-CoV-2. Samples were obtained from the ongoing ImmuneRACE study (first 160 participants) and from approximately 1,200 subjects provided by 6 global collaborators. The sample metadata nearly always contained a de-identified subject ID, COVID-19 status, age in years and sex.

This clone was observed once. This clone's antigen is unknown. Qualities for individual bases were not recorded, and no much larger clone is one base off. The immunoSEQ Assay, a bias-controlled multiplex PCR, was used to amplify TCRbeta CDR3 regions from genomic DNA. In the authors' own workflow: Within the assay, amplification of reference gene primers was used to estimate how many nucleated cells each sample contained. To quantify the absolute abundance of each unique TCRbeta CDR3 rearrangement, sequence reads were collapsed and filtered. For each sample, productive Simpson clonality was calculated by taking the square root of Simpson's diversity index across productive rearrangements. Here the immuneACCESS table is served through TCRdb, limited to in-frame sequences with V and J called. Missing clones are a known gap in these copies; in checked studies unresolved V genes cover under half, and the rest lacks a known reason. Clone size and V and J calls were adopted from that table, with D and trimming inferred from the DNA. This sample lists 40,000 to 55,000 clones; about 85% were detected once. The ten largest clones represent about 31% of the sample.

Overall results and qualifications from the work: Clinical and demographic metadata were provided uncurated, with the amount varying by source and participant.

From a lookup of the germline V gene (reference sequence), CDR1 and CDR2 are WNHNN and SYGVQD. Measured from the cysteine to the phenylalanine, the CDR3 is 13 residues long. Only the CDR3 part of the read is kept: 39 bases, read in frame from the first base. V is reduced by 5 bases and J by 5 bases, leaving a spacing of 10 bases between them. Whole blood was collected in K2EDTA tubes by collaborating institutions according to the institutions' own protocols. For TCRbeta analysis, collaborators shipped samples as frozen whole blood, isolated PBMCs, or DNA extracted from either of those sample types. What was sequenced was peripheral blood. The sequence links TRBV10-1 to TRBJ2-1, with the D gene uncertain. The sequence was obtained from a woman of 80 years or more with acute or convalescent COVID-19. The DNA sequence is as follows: TGCGCCAGCAGTCCCTCCTTAGACAATGAGCAGTTCTTC. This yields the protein CASSPSLDNEQFF.